Sequencing of this TCR beta chain was carried out in a study of shared clonotypes between healthy human individuals. V gave up 3 bases and J gave up 9 bases; unmatched junction bases: 13. Germline V CDR1 and CDR2: MGHDK, SYGVNS. The CDR3 covers 16 residues. Researchers divided each subset's genomic DNA evenly across several immunoSEQ plates. Repertoires were generated with immunoSEQ multiplex PCR, while TCRdb's copy carries only in-frame clones and drops some. The sample contains a few million clones, roughly 92% of which appear only once. Healthy and HIV-negative, the adult donors had no recent acute infections or vaccinations.

The specimen was naive CD4+ T cells sorted from blood. The sample's subset: CD45RA+ positively selected. The receptor's source is a man between 18 and 29 years old in good health. This rearrangement joins TRBV25-1 to TRBJ1-2; TRBD1 agrees at 10 bases. The CDR3 sequence: CASSEAPGTGERSYTF. For the CDR3, the DNA is TGTGCCAGCAGTGAGGCACCCGGGACAGGGGAGAGGAGCTACACCTTC.